These 17 T cell receptor beta chains were all obtained from the same sample, sequenced in a study of blood T cells in healthy people across ages. A sample-barcoded 5' primer and a J-beta primer mix were used in a second PCR of about 7 to 12 cycles. One entry per CDR3 protein results from TCRdb running MiXCR on the 5' RACE reads. Of around 520,000 distinct CDR3 sequences listed, roughly a quarter were seen once; the top ten hold 3% to 4.5%. These data are also associated with another study on T cells of mothers and their children.

Sequencing used blood. The receptor source for this set is a boy aged 2 to 10 in good health.

This clonotype was recorded a few times. This rearrangement joins TRBV13 to TRBJ2-7; D may correspond to TRBD1 or TRBD2 (5 bases each). The CDR3 has 15 amino acids. V was cut by 5 bases and J by 5 bases, with 19 bases left in between. The V gene's germline CDR1 is PRHDT and CDR2 FYEKMQ (reference sequence). CDR3 nucleotides: TGTGCCAGCAGCGCCACCGGGACCAGAGCTGACGAGCAGTACTTC. Its translation is CASSATGTRADEQYF.

The chain joins TRBV6-5 to TRBJ1-5; D call uncertain. This CDR3 comprises 14 residues. V was pared by 7 bases and J by 0 bases, with 10 bases between. In germline, CDR1 is MNHEY, CDR2 SVGAGI. CDR3 nucleotides: TGTGCCAGCAACTCCGGGAGTAGCAATCAGCCCCAGCATTTT. Translated, it gives CASNSGSSNQPQHF.

The chain combines TRBV9 with TRBJ1-3, with D uncertain. The germline V and J ends were trimmed by 2 bases and 4 bases, with 19 bases remaining between them. The length of the CDR3 is 17 residues. Germline CDR1 reads SGDLS; CDR2 reads YYNGEE. The CDR3 sequence: CASSVWSSENLGNTIYF. The CDR3 nucleotides are TGTGCCAGCAGCGTCTGGTCGAGCGAGAACTTAGGAAACACCATATATTTT.

The chain has TRBV29-1 and TRBJ2-5, with TRBD2 as a possible D gene (5 bases). Trimming left V 2 bases short and J 11 bases short, with 18 bases between. The V gene's germline CDR1 is SQVTM and CDR2 ANQGSEA. This CDR3 comprises 13 residues. The CDR3 loop reads CSVESQAGGRQYF. Written as DNA, the CDR3 is TGCAGCGTTGAAAGTCAGGCGGGCGGTAGGCAGTACTTC.

This clonotype has ten or more counts. The rearrangement links TRBV7-9 to TRBJ1-4, with D unresolved. Germline CDR1 SEHNR, CDR2 FQNEAQ (reference sequence). Trimming left V 2 bases short and J 7 bases short, with 2 bases between. This CDR3 comprises 11 residues. In DNA form, the CDR3 reads TGTGCCAGCAGCTTATTTGAAAAACTGTTTTTT. Its translation is CASSLFEKLFF.

This clonotype was seen a handful of times. The chain employs TRBV12-3 or TRBV12-4 and TRBJ2-7, with 8 bases that match TRBD1. V was clipped by 5 bases and J by 2 bases; unmatched bases: 5. The CDR3 contains 14 residues. The CDR3 loop is CASSRGQVAYEQYF. Written as DNA, the CDR3 is TGTGCCAGCAGTAGGGGACAGGTGGCCTACGAGCAGTACTTC.

The chain is built from TRBV7-9 and TRBJ2-1; a weak D match, TRBD2 (5 bases). Germline V gives CDR1 SEHNR, CDR2 FQNEAQ (reference sequence). The germline V and J ends were trimmed by 5 bases and 8 bases, with 16 bases remaining between them. The CDR3 is 14 residues long. This chain's CDR3 is CASSRQPGEDEQFF. CDR3 sequence (DNA): TGTGCCAGCAGCCGCCAGCCCGGGGAAGATGAGCAGTTCTTC.

This clonotype was picked up a small number of times. This chain uses TRBV5-1 with TRBJ2-1, with a tentative D call TRBD2 (6 bases). CDR1 is SGHRS and CDR2 is YFSETQ in the germline V gene. This CDR3 has 16 amino acids. V was trimmed by 4 bases and J by 4 bases, leaving 18 bases between them. CDR3 amino acids: CASSSGPGQEYNEQFF. CDR3 in DNA: TGCGCCAGCAGCAGCGGGCCGGGCCAAGAGTACAATGAGCAGTTCTTC.

This chain uses TRBV9 with TRBJ2-1; 10 bases map to TRBD2. Germline lookup yields CDR1 SGDLS and CDR2 YYNGEE. Unmatched junction bases numbered 12, after V lost 4 bases and J lost 5 bases. There are 17 residues in the CDR3. The CDR3, as DNA: TGTGCCAGCAGCCCAAAAGGTCTAGCGGGAGCCCACAATGAGCAGTTCTTC. Protein product: CASSPKGLAGAHNEQFF.

This clonotype was counted only a few times. One junction end disagrees with the germline gene, perhaps due to a read error. The genes are TRBV4-3 and TRBJ2-2, with TRBD1 identical over 10 bases. Germline V gene lookup returns CDR1 LGHNA and CDR2 YSLEER. CDR3 length: 16 amino acids. The CDR3 loop is CAGSQDRQGAGGELFF. The DNA of the CDR3 is TGCGCCGGCAGCCAAGATCGACAGGGGGCTGGCGGGGAGCTGTTTTTT.

The chain carries TRBV5-1 and TRBJ1-1; TRBD1 matches at 7 bases. J lost 7 bases, V lost 4 bases, and 10 bases had no gene match. CDR3 size: 14 residues. Germline CDR1 and CDR2: SGHRS and YFSETQ. The CDR3 reads CASSLRTGNVEAFF. The CDR3 DNA reads TGCGCCAGCAGCCTCCGGACAGGTAACGTTGAAGCTTTCTTT.

This clonotype came up a few times. The chain links TRBV10-3 to TRBJ1-4, with a weak D call TRBD1 (5 bases). The CDR3 runs to 13 residues. The germline V and J ends were trimmed by 11 bases and 1 base, with 11 bases remaining between them. Germline-derived CDR1 and CDR2 are ENHRY and SYGVKD. Here the CDR3 reads CASRDQTNEKLFF. CDR3 coding DNA: TGTGCCTCCAGGGACCAAACTAATGAAAAACTGTTTTTT.

The V gene is TRBV7-9, the J gene TRBJ2-1; D possibly corresponds to TRBD2 (6 bases). The V gene lost 4 bases and the J gene lost 2 bases, with 9 bases spanning the gap. This CDR3 is built from 14 residues. Germline assignment: CDR1 SEHNR and CDR2 FQNEAQ (reference sequence). CDR3 bases: TGTGCCAGCAGCTCCGGGGGTACCTACAATGAGCAGTTCTTC. It is translated as CASSSGGTYNEQFF.

The genes are TRBV20-1 and TRBJ2-5; D is undetermined. V lost 1 base and J lost 5, with 14 bases in between. Germline V lookup: CDR1 DFQATT, CDR2 SNEGSKA (reference sequence). This CDR3 has 14 residues. CDR3 region: CSARVGPVLETQYF. In DNA form, the CDR3 reads TGCAGTGCTAGAGTTGGGCCGGTCTTGGAGACCCAGTACTTC.

This clonotype was counted a few times. The gene calls are TRBV27 and TRBJ1-2; D possibly corresponds to TRBD1 (6 bases). Germline-derived CDR1 and CDR2 are MNHEY and SMNVEV (reference sequence). The CDR3 runs to 13 residues. Trimming took 6 bases from V and 4 from J, leaving 12 bases between them. This CDR3 is CASSGGGSYGYTF. The CDR3, as DNA: TGTGCCAGCAGCGGGGGCGGAAGCTATGGCTACACCTTC.

This clonotype appeared a few times. This chain joins TRBV7-3 and TRBJ2-1; D unclear. The V gene lost 5 bases and the J gene lost 4 bases, with 15 bases spanning the gap. Germline lookup yields CDR1 SGHTA and CDR2 FQGTGA. There are 15 residues in the CDR3. The chain's CDR3 is CASSLNPGRYNEQFF. CDR3 DNA: TGTGCCAGCAGCCTAAACCCAGGACGTTACAATGAGCAGTTCTTC.

This rearrangement joins TRBV11-2 to TRBJ1-2; D uncertain. The germline CDR1 and CDR2 sequences are SGHAT and FQNNGV. This CDR3 contains 15 residues. V dropped 3 bases and J dropped 4 bases, with 15 bases sitting between them. This chain's CDR3 is CASSFALMNSYGYTF. CDR3 DNA sequence: TGTGCCAGCAGCTTCGCCTTGATGAATTCCTATGGCTACACCTTC.